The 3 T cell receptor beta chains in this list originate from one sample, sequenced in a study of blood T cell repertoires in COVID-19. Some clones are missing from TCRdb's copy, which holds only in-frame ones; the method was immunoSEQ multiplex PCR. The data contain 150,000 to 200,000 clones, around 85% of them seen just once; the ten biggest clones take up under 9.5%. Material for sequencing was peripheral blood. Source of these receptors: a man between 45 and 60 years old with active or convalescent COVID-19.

The CDR3 here is CASSLGMRQGAHEQYF. The CDR3 nucleotides are TGTGCCAGCAGCTTAGGTATGAGGCAGGGGGCCCACGAGCAGTACTTC. V gene TRBV7-9 combines with J gene TRBJ2-7, with 8 bases that match TRBD1. The V gene end was trimmed by 1 base and the J gene end by 5 bases; junction bases not matched to a gene: 10. Germline V CDR1 and CDR2: SEHNR, FQNEAQ (reference sequence). This CDR3 is 16 amino acids long.

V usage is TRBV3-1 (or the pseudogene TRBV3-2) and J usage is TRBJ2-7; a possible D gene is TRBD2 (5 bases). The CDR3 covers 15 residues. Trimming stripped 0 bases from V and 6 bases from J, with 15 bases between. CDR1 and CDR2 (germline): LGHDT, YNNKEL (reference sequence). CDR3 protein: CASSQDAAGGGEQYF. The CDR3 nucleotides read TGTGCCAGCAGCCAAGATGCAGCCGGAGGTGGCGAGCAGTACTTC.

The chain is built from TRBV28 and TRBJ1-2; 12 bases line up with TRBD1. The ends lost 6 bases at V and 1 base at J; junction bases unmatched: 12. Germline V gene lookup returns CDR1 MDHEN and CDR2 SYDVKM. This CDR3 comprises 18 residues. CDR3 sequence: CASRSNRDRGLLNYGYTF. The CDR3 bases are TGTGCCAGCAGGTCAAACCGGGACAGGGGGCTACTTAACTATGGCTACACCTTC.